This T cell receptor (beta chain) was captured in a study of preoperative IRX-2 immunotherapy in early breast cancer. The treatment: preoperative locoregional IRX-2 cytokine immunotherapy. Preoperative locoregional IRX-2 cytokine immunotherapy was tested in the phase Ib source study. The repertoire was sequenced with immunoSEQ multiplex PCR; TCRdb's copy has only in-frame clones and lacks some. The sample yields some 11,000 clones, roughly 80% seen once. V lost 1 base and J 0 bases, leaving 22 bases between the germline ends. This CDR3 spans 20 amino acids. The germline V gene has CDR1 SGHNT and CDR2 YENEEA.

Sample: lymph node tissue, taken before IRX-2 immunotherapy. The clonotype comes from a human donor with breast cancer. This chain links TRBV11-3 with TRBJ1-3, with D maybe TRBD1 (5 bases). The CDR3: CASSLVVGPGGRSSGNTIYF. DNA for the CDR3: TGTGCCAGCAGCTTAGTGGTCGGACCTGGGGGAAGAAGCTCTGGAAACACCATATATTTT.